This TCR beta chain was obtained from a study of cytomegalovirus exposure and HLA in healthy donors. Points from the study as a whole: Upon later analysis, TCR association rates were observed to vary by HLA locus, being highest for DRB1 and lowest for HLA-C. Most TCR sequences were uncommon, yet certain public TCRs appeared in many donors.

Germline values: CDR1 SGHNT, CDR2 YYREEE (reference sequence). The ends were cut back, 3 bases at V and 1 base at J, with 10 bases in the middle. This CDR3 has 14 residues. As for this clone: Its target is not known.

PCR amplification relied on 60 Vbeta primers (plus 13 Jbeta primers). The method was immunoSEQ multiplex PCR; TCRdb's version includes in-frame clones alone and lacks a portion of them. The data contain about 110,000 clones, roughly 78% of them singletons. Sequences were obtained from PBMCs. The clonotype comes from a woman aged 25 to 39 in good health and CMV-seronegative. The chain employs TRBV5-4 and TRBJ1-1; D gene ambiguous. The CDR3 region has the DNA TGTGCCAGCAGCTCCGGGTCTCCGAACACTGAAGCTTTCTTT. Protein product: CASSSGSPNTEAFF.